This TCR beta chain was profiled in a study of blood T cell repertoires in COVID-19. There are 17 residues in the CDR3. V lost 4 bases, J lost 3 bases, and 10 bases stayed unmatched. Germline V gene sequence: CDR1 SGHTA, CDR2 FQGNSA. Only in-frame clones appear in the TCRdb table, and some are missing; sequencing was by immunoSEQ multiplex PCR. The data show fewer than 350,000 clones, around 85% seen once. The chain uses TRBV7-2 and TRBJ2-5; 11 nucleotides agree with TRBD2. The receptor's source is a woman between 25 and 40 years old who had been exposed to COVID-19. The sample was PBMCs or T cells enriched from blood (not recorded which). CDR3 loop: CASSSTRMTSGEETQYF. DNA for the CDR3: TGTGCCAGCAGCTCAACTCGAATGACTAGCGGGGAAGAGACCCAGTACTTC.